The 4 T cell receptor beta chains below all came from one sample that was sequenced in a study of cytomegalovirus exposure and HLA in healthy donors. Sequencing was performed with immunoSEQ multiplex PCR; in TCRdb, only in-frame clones are kept and a portion is missing. The sample contains about 130,000 clones, 85% to 90% of which appear only once. Sample: PBMCs. Receptor source: a man aged 25 to 40 in good health and CMV-seronegative.

The chain combines TRBV27 with TRBJ2-7, with 10 bases fitting TRBD1. Losses at the gene ends were 0 bases for V and 4 bases for J; bases not matched to a gene: 3. In germline, CDR1 is MNHEY, CDR2 SMNVEV (reference sequence). This CDR3 has 15 amino acids. This chain's CDR3 is CASSLSGTGAYEQYF. In DNA, the CDR3 is TGTGCCAGCAGTTTATCTGGGACAGGGGCTTACGAGCAGTACTTC.

The J gene is TRBJ1-4, the V gene TRBV19, with D unresolved. The CDR3 sequence is 14 residues long. Germline lookup yields CDR1 LNHDA and CDR2 SQIVND (reference sequence). V lost 5 bases and J 3 bases, leaving 10 bases between the germline ends. For the CDR3, the DNA is TGTGCCAGTAGTCTAGGAGAGGCTAATGAAAAACTGTTTTTT. This sequence encodes CASSLGEANEKLFF.

V usage is TRBV5-1 and J usage is TRBJ2-7; 8 bases are shared with TRBD1. CDR1 and CDR2 (germline): SGHRS, YFSETQ. V lost 2 bases to trimming and J lost 6 bases; unmatched junction nucleotides: 10. CDR3 length: 15 amino acids. The CDR3: CASSLAKTGGVEQYF. CDR3 nucleotide sequence: TGCGCCAGCAGCTTAGCCAAAACAGGGGGAGTCGAGCAGTACTTC.

This rearrangement joins TRBV6-6 to TRBJ2-1; TRBD1 agrees at 8 bases. The ends lost 2 bases at V and 7 bases at J; junction bases unmatched: 10. This CDR3 has 16 residues. Per the germline V gene, CDR1 is MNHNY and CDR2 is SVGAGI (reference sequence). Here the CDR3 DNA reads TGTGCCAGCAGTTACGGGGCAGGGGGCGGTGGGAATGAGCAGTTCTTC. Its protein is CASSYGAGGGGNEQFF.